These 24 T cell receptor beta chains came from one sample sequenced in a study of blood T cell repertoires in COVID-19. Profiled with immunoSEQ multiplex PCR; TCRdb holds only in-frame clones, not every one. The sample has 200,000 to 250,000 clones, 88% seen once. Sequencing was performed on PBMCs or T cells enriched from blood (not recorded which). All receptors come from a woman in her twenties or thirties who had been exposed to COVID-19.

This clone was counted a single time. The J gene is TRBJ1-2, the V gene TRBV19; D unclear. The CDR3 length is 17 residues. Germline V gene sequence: CDR1 LNHDA, CDR2 SQIVND (reference sequence). Trimming cost V 10 bases and J 1 base, with 25 bases left between them. The CDR3 bases are TGTGCCACCGCGGACTGGCAGGCCCTGCTTTTTAACTATGGCTACACCTTC. This codes for CATADWQALLFNYGYTF.

The V and J genes are TRBV27 and TRBJ1-2; 11 bases map to TRBD1. The CDR3 sequence is 15 residues long. The trim removed 4 bases at V and 7 bases at J, leaving 8 bases unmatched. The germline gives CDR1 MNHEY, CDR2 SMNVEV (reference sequence). The DNA of the CDR3 is TGTGCCAGCAGTTCACCGGGACAGGGGGGTTTTGGCTACACCTTC. Translating gives CASSSPGQGGFGYTF.

The V call is TRBV18, the J call TRBJ1-3; 9 bases align to TRBD1. CDR3 size: 16 residues. The ends lost 4 bases at V and 1 base at J; junction bases unmatched: 5. Germline assignment: CDR1 KGHSH and CDR2 LQKENI. This chain's CDR3 is CASSQNRGRSGNTIYF. The CDR3 DNA sequence: TGTGCCAGCTCACAAAACAGGGGGCGTTCTGGAAACACCATATATTTT.

The chain employs TRBV9 and TRBJ1-2; 8 bases fit TRBD1. J was trimmed by 4 bases and V by 4 bases; bases with no gene match: 6. Germline V gives CDR1 SGDLS, CDR2 YYNGEE. This CDR3 has 14 amino acids. The CDR3 DNA reads as TGTGCCAGCAGCACCCGGACAGGGAGCTATGGCTACACCTTC. Encoded protein: CASSTRTGSYGYTF.

The chain uses TRBV5-1 and TRBJ1-2, with 7 bases aligning to TRBD1. CDR3 size: 13 residues. Germline CDR1 reads SGHRS; CDR2 reads YFSETQ. J was trimmed by 10 bases and V by 0 bases; bases with no gene match: 6. The CDR3 region has the DNA TGCGCCAGCAGCTTGGGACAGGGAAGCGCCTACACCTTC. Residues: CASSLGQGSAYTF.

The V gene is TRBV3-1 (or the pseudogene TRBV3-2), the J gene TRBJ2-1; tentative D call: TRBD2 (6 bases). Trimming left V 1 base short and J 13 bases short, with 17 bases between. Germline-derived CDR1 and CDR2 are LGHDT and YNNKEL (reference sequence). The CDR3 runs to 14 residues. CDR3 protein: CASSQGEGGPYQFF. Written as DNA, the CDR3 is TGTGCCAGCAGCCAAGGTGAAGGAGGGCCCTATCAGTTCTTC.

The chain joins TRBV6-5 to TRBJ2-1; D perhaps matches TRBD2 (5 bases). V lost 0 bases to trimming and J lost 10 bases, with 13 bases between them. This CDR3 comprises 14 residues. Germline values: CDR1 MNHEY, CDR2 SVGAGI. CDR3 protein: CASSYSRSIAEQFF. CDR3 nucleotide sequence: TGTGCCAGCAGTTACTCGAGATCGATAGCGGAGCAGTTCTTC.

The rearrangement joins TRBV9 to TRBJ2-1, with TRBD1 matching 12 bases. There are 16 residues in the CDR3. J was trimmed by 4 bases and V by 9 bases; bases with no gene match: 11. Germline CDR1 and CDR2: SGDLS and YYNGEE. In nucleotides, the CDR3 is TGTGCCATGATGCGGCCGGGACAGGGGGCTTACAATGAGCAGTTCTTC. Its protein product is CAMMRPGQGAYNEQFF.

This clone showed up just a few times. The J gene is TRBJ2-2, the V gene TRBV28; D is unclear. Germline V lookup: CDR1 MDHEN, CDR2 SYDVKM. The V end lost 7 bases, the J end lost 9 bases, and 18 bases lay between the germline ends. This CDR3 is built from 14 residues. Written as DNA, the CDR3 is TGTGCCAGCACCCTTCCCGGAGATTACCGGGAGCTGTTTTTT. Amino acid sequence: CASTLPGDYRELFF.

The chain couples TRBV10-1 to TRBJ2-2, with D possibly being TRBD1 (5 bases). Germline V gene data show CDR1 as WNHNN and CDR2 as SYGVQD (reference sequence). Trimming removed 8 bases at V and 0 bases at J, with 7 bases between. This CDR3 has 13 amino acids. The CDR3 DNA is TGCGCCAGCCAGGGATCGAACACCGGGGAGCTGTTTTTT. Encoded protein: CASQGSNTGELFF.

V usage is TRBV5-6 and J usage is TRBJ2-1, with 11 bases lining up with TRBD2. The germline V gene has CDR1 SGHDT and CDR2 YYEEEE. The V segment lost 0 bases and the J segment 7 bases; nucleotides outside the gene matches: 6. This CDR3 has 16 residues. The CDR3 loop reads CASSLVVLAGENEQFF. The CDR3 coding sequence is TGTGCCAGCAGCTTGGTGGTACTAGCGGGAGAGAATGAGCAGTTCTTC.

In the case of this clone: The sample holds other DNA sequences that translate to the same CDR3. V usage is TRBV5-1 and J usage is TRBJ2-5; possible D gene TRBD2, 5 bases. V lost 0 bases and J 2 bases, leaving 8 bases between the germline ends. The CDR3 is made up of 14 amino acids. Germline V lookup: CDR1 SGHRS, CDR2 YFSETQ. The DNA of the CDR3 is TGCGCCAGCAGCTTGGCCACGGGACAAGAGACCCAGTACTTC. It encodes CASSLATGQETQYF.

This chain uses TRBV10-1 with TRBJ2-2, with D possibly TRBD1 on 6 matching bases. The CDR3 is 14 residues long. Germline V gene sequence: CDR1 WNHNN, CDR2 SYGVQD (reference sequence). The V and J ends lost 3 bases and 6 bases respectively, with 11 bases between them. The CDR3 DNA sequence: TGCGCCAGCAGTGATCTTGGGGGCCCCGGGGAGCTGTTTTTT. Translation gives CASSDLGGPGELFF.

This rearrangement joins TRBV5-6 to TRBJ2-2, with D maybe TRBD1 (5 bases). V dropped 4 bases and J dropped 5 bases, with 18 bases sitting between them. Germline CDR1 SGHDT, CDR2 YYEEEE. The CDR3 is 16 amino acids. The CDR3 DNA is TGTGCCAGCAGCCCCCGAGGCAGGGTGTGGACCGGGGAGCTGTTTTTT. It translates to CASSPRGRVWTGELFF.

The chain couples TRBV19 to TRBJ1-5, with a weak D call TRBD1 (5 bases). Germline V CDR1 and CDR2: LNHDA, SQIVND (reference sequence). This CDR3 has 14 residues. Deletions cut 5 bases from V and 7 bases from J, with 15 bases between. The CDR3 DNA reads TGTGCCAGTAGTCTACCTTTGGGGCCGCAGCCCCAGCATTTT. Protein: CASSLPLGPQPQHF. Full variable domain (missing parts from reference TRBV19 and TRBJ1-5): DGGITQSPKYLFRKEGQNVTLSCEQNLNHDAMYWYRQDPGQGLRLIYYSQIVNDFQKGDIAEGYSVSREKKESFPLTVTSAQKNPTAFYLCASSLPLGPQPQHFGDGTRLSIL.

The gene calls are TRBV19 and TRBJ2-1, with TRBD2 identical over 7 bases. Per germline, CDR1 LNHDA and CDR2 SQIVND (reference sequence). Germline trimming cut 6 bases from V and 1 base from J; bases unmatched to any gene: 12. CDR3 length equals 17 residues. DNA of the CDR3: TGTGCCAGTAGCCCTATCCCAGCGGGGCCATCCTACAATGAGCAGTTCTTC. It yields the protein CASSPIPAGPSYNEQFF.

The V gene is TRBV5-4, the J gene TRBJ2-1; 8 bases map to TRBD2. The CDR3 runs to 16 residues. Trimming removed 0 bases from V and 6 bases from J; junction bases left unmatched: 8. CDR1 and CDR2 from the germline V gene are SGHNT and YYREEE (reference sequence). The CDR3, as DNA: TGTGCCAGCAGCTTGGTGTCTAGCGGGTCAGGCAATGAGCAGTTCTTC. This translates into CASSLVSSGSGNEQFF.

The genes are TRBV19 and TRBJ2-1; no clear D gene. Trimming removed 8 bases from V and 6 bases from J, with 14 bases in between. The CDR3 is 13 amino acids. Germline CDR1 reads LNHDA; CDR2 reads SQIVND (reference sequence). The CDR3 loop reads CASCPTGRNEQFF. The CDR3 DNA reads TGTGCCAGTTGCCCCACGGGTCGCAATGAGCAGTTCTTC.

The V and J genes are TRBV3-1 (or the pseudogene TRBV3-2) and TRBJ2-1, with TRBD2 as a possible D gene (5 bases). The CDR3 has 14 residues. The V and J ends lost 4 bases and 3 bases respectively, with 10 bases between them. Per germline, CDR1 LGHDT and CDR2 YNNKEL (reference sequence). CDR3 nucleotide sequence: TGTGCCAGCAGCCGGAACCGGGACTACAATGAGCAGTTCTTC. As protein: CASSRNRDYNEQFF.

The chain carries TRBV2 and TRBJ2-1; D might be TRBD2 (5 bases). The CDR3 totals 11 residues. V lost 5 bases and J lost 8, with 7 bases in between. Germline V gene data show CDR1 as SNHLY and CDR2 as FYNNEI. CDR3 sequence: CASSTRDEQFF. For the CDR3, the DNA is TGTGCCAGCAGTACTAGGGATGAGCAGTTCTTC.

The chain employs TRBV30 and TRBJ2-2, with 7 bases lining up with TRBD1. The CDR3 loop spans 13 amino acids. J gave up 7 bases and V 8 bases, and 10 bases lay outside the gene matches. CDR1 and CDR2 from the germline V gene are GTSNPN and SVGIG (reference sequence). The CDR3 DNA follows: TGTGCCCATGGGCAGGGGGAACACGGGGAGCTGTTTTTT. It is translated as CAHGQGEHGELFF.

The J gene is TRBJ1-2, the V gene TRBV2; a weak D match, TRBD1 (6 bases). Germline V lookup: CDR1 SNHLY, CDR2 FYNNEI. The CDR3 extends over 13 amino acids. V dropped 4 bases and J dropped 3 bases, with 9 bases sitting between them. CDR3 protein: CASSVGQYYGYTF. The CDR3 DNA reads TGTGCCAGCAGTGTTGGACAGTACTATGGCTACACCTTC.

This clone appeared once. The chain employs TRBV10-3 and TRBJ2-3, with 8 bases identical to TRBD2. The CDR3 totals 18 residues. Trimming at V came to 3 bases and at J to 4 bases, leaving 15 bases not matched to a gene. Germline lookup yields CDR1 ENHRY and CDR2 SYGVKD. In DNA, the CDR3 is TGTGCCATCAGTGAAATTAATCGTGGAGCGGGAGTCCCAGATACGCAGTATTTT. Protein: CAISEINRGAGVPDTQYF.

This clone was counted between two and nine times. V gene TRBV4-1 combines with J gene TRBJ2-6; 10 bases fit TRBD2. Germline V gives CDR1 MGHRA, CDR2 YSYEKL. This CDR3 has 19 residues. V shed 4 bases and J 0 bases; nucleotides not matched to a gene: 9. CDR3 coding DNA: TGCGCCAGCAGCCGCTCGCAGACTAGCGGGTACTCTGGGGCCAACGTCCTGACTTTC. Amino acid sequence: CASSRSQTSGYSGANVLTF.